The sequence of this T cell receptor beta chain was determined in a study of vaccination and CD4 T cells after COVID-19. Described treatment: roughly 11-day PBMC culture with coronavirus spike peptide pools or control peptides (ViraFEST assay). About this clonotype itself: Its antigen is not known.

An Oncomine TCR Beta short-read assay was used to sequence the DNA from cultured CD4+ T cells. MiXCR was run by TCRdb on the PCR reads, yielding one entry per CDR3 protein. Here the sample spans fewer than 9,000 distinct CDR3 sequences, around 70% being singletons. The ends lost 5 bases at V and 7 bases at J; junction bases unmatched: 11. There are 14 residues in the CDR3. The germline V gene has CDR1 DFQATT and CDR2 SNEGSKA (reference sequence). The rearrangement uses TRBV20-1 and TRBJ2-1, with 7 nucleotides matching TRBD2. The receptor was derived from a human donor who had recovered from COVID-19. What was sequenced was CD4+ T cells from blood, cultured in vitro. The CDR3 coding sequence is TGCAGTGCTCCGGTCCCATGGGGGGGGAATGAGCAGTTCTTC. Protein sequence: CSAPVPWGGNEQFF.